A single sample is the source of the 32 T cell receptor beta chains below, sequenced in a study of blood T cell repertoires in COVID-19. TCRdb's table, derived via immunoSEQ multiplex PCR, lists solely in-frame clones and lacks some. The top ten hold over 1% of the sample, which has almost 350,000 clones, roughly 86% seen once. Sequenced material: PBMCs or T cells enriched from blood (not recorded which). Receptor source: a woman in her twenties or thirties who had been exposed to COVID-19.

The V and J genes are TRBV27 and TRBJ1-2; 8 bases are shared with TRBD1. V was pared by 6 bases and J by 5 bases, with 11 bases of the junction left unmatched. The CDR3 spans 15 residues. The germline V gene encodes CDR1 MNHEY and CDR2 SMNVEV (reference sequence). Written as DNA, the CDR3 is TGTGCCAGCAGGCGCCTTCAGGGGGCCGAGTATGGCTACACCTTC. Protein: CASRRLQGAEYGYTF.

The chain has TRBV9 and TRBJ2-2; TRBD2 matches at 10 bases. The CDR3 sequence is 16 residues long. The germline V gene has CDR1 SGDLS and CDR2 YYNGEE. The J segment lost 7 bases and the V segment lost 2 bases, leaving 8 bases of the junction unmatched. CDR3 residues: CASSVALAGEGGELFF. As DNA, the CDR3 is TGTGCCAGCAGCGTCGCTCTAGCGGGAGAGGGCGGGGAGCTGTTTTTT.

The gene calls are TRBV18 and TRBJ1-4, with 8 bases lining up with TRBD1. This CDR3 comprises 15 residues. Germline trimming cut 4 bases from V and 6 bases from J; bases unmatched to any gene: 7. Germline V gene sequence: CDR1 KGHSH, CDR2 LQKENI. The CDR3 nucleotides are TGTGCCAGCTCACGACGGACAGGGCCGGATGAAAAACTGTTTTTT. The encoded protein is CASSRRTGPDEKLFF.

This chain joins TRBV28 and TRBJ1-4, with D maybe TRBD1 (6 bases). Germline CDR1 and CDR2: MDHEN and SYDVKM. The germline V and J ends were trimmed by 4 bases and 5 bases, with 17 bases remaining between them. CDR3 length: 16 amino acids. CDR3 nucleotide sequence: TGTGCCAGCAGTTCCGCAGGGGACCTCCCAAATGAAAAACTGTTTTTT. Residues: CASSSAGDLPNEKLFF.

The CDR3 DNA reads TGTGCCAGCAACCAGGACAGGGCAACTAATGAAAAACTGTTTTTT. Protein sequence: CASNQDRATNEKLFF. The chain recombines TRBV19 with TRBJ1-4, with 8 bases aligning to TRBD1. CDR1 and CDR2 from the germline V gene are LNHDA and SQIVND (reference sequence). The CDR3 is 15 residues long. V shed 9 bases and J 0 bases; nucleotides not matched to a gene: 6.

This chain uses TRBV19 with TRBJ1-5, with 8 bases that match TRBD1. Unmatched junction bases numbered 13, after V lost 7 bases and J lost 5 bases. This CDR3 has 16 amino acids. From germline, CDR1 is LNHDA and CDR2 SQIVND (reference sequence). CDR3 region: CASTGQGAGIDQPQHF. The CDR3 nucleotides are TGTGCCAGTACAGGACAGGGTGCGGGTATCGATCAGCCCCAGCATTTT.

The chain uses TRBV24-1 and TRBJ2-1, with 9 positions matching TRBD2. Losses at the gene ends were 4 bases for V and 5 bases for J; bases not matched to a gene: 11. There are 17 residues in the CDR3. The germline V gene encodes CDR1 KGHDR and CDR2 SFDVKD. The CDR3 DNA reads TGTGCCACCAGTGACCCCGGGGCTAGCGGGAAGAACAATGAGCAGTTCTTC. It encodes CATSDPGASGKNNEQFF.

The chain employs TRBV11-3 and TRBJ1-1; the D is unclear. Germline lookup yields CDR1 SGHNT and CDR2 YENEEA. V dropped 5 bases and J dropped 4 bases, with 23 bases sitting between them. The CDR3 length is 17 residues. This CDR3 reads CASSPGEGSYMGTEAFF. For the CDR3, the DNA is TGTGCCAGCAGCCCGGGAGAGGGATCTTACATGGGCACTGAAGCTTTCTTT.

This chain links TRBV4-2 with TRBJ1-3, with 7 positions matching TRBD1. The V and J ends lost 1 base and 3 bases, in that order; junction bases with no gene match: 6. Germline-derived CDR1 and CDR2 are LGHNA and YNFKEQ. The CDR3 is made up of 16 amino acids. The CDR3 coding sequence is TGTGCCAGCAGCCAAGGGGGACAGCCGAATGGAAACACCATATATTTT. It codes for CASSQGGQPNGNTIYF.

The CDR3 DNA reads as TGTGCCAGCAGCGGAGACGCGAACACCGGGGAGCTGTTTTTT. Translating it yields CASSGDANTGELFF. The rearrangement joins TRBV7-9 to TRBJ2-2; unclear D gene. Trimming removed 5 bases at V and 0 bases at J, with 7 bases between. Germline assignment: CDR1 SEHNR and CDR2 FQNEAQ (reference sequence). The CDR3 length is 14 residues.

The V gene is TRBV6-5, the J gene TRBJ1-5, with D unresolved. V shed 5 bases and J shed 9 bases, with 11 bases lying between them. This CDR3 comprises 12 residues. Germline V gives CDR1 MNHEY, CDR2 SVGAGI. The CDR3 sequence: CASSNPGLPQHF. The CDR3 DNA reads TGTGCCAGCAGTAACCCGGGGTTGCCCCAGCATTTT.

V gene TRBV9 combines with J gene TRBJ1-2, with TRBD1 matching over 7 bases. V was clipped by 0 bases and J by 5 bases; unmatched bases: 4. Germline values: CDR1 SGDLS, CDR2 YYNGEE. The CDR3 has 14 residues. In DNA, the CDR3 is TGTGCCAGCAGCGTAGGACAGGGTGGATATGGCTACACCTTC. It yields the protein CASSVGQGGYGYTF.

The genes are TRBV6-5 and TRBJ2-7, with D tentatively TRBD2 (5 bases). Trimming pared 0 bases from V and 2 bases from J, leaving 14 bases between. The CDR3 contains 16 residues. Germline lookup yields CDR1 MNHEY and CDR2 SVGAGI. The CDR3 region has the DNA TGTGCCAGCAGTTACTCGGCACTAGGGTCAGCCTACGAGCAGTACTTC. It translates to CASSYSALGSAYEQYF.

This chain uses TRBV5-1 with TRBJ2-3, with 10 bases aligning to TRBD2. V was clipped by 2 bases and J by 3 bases; unmatched bases: 12. CDR3 length equals 18 residues. CDR1 and CDR2 from the germline V gene are SGHRS and YFSETQ. CDR3 in DNA: TGCGCCAGCAGCTTATCCGGGACTAGCGATTTGGGAACAGATACGCAGTATTTT. It encodes CASSLSGTSDLGTDTQYF.

The chain links TRBV4-2 to TRBJ1-5; 7 nucleotides match TRBD1. After removal of 0 bases from V and 1 base from J, the junction contained 3 bases not matched to a gene. This CDR3 has 16 amino acids. CDR1 is LGHNA and CDR2 is YNFKEQ in the germline V gene. CDR3 nucleotide sequence: TGTGCCAGCAGCCAAGAGGGGGGACAGAGCAATCAGCCCCAGCATTTT. Its protein product is CASSQEGGQSNQPQHF.

As DNA, the CDR3 is TGTGCCAGCAGCCATGAGACCCAGTACTTC. Protein: CASSHETQYF. The genes are TRBV7-9 and TRBJ2-5; no clear D gene. The CDR3 extends over 10 amino acids. The germline V gene has CDR1 SEHNR and CDR2 FQNEAQ (reference sequence). V shed 5 bases and J shed 5 bases, with 3 bases lying between them. Based on the CDR3 plus reference TRBV7-9 and TRBJ2-5, the full variable domain is DTGVSQNPRHKITKRGQNVTFRCDPISEHNRLYWYRQTLGQGPEFLTYFQNEAQLEKSRLLSDRFSAERPKGSFSTLEIQRTEQGDSAMYLCASSHETQYFGPGTRLLVL.

J is TRBJ1-5 and V is TRBV3-1 (or the pseudogene TRBV3-2); D may be TRBD1 (6 bases). Germline CDR1 and CDR2: LGHDT and YNNKEL (reference sequence). The CDR3 length is 15 residues. V was pared by 1 base and J by 2 bases, with 9 bases between. Written as DNA, the CDR3 is TGTGCCAGCAGCCAAGGCTCAGGGGGCAATCAGCCCCAGCATTTT. Translation: CASSQGSGGNQPQHF.

The chain uses TRBV7-9 and TRBJ1-6, with D perhaps matching TRBD1 (6 bases). Germline assignment: CDR1 SEHNR and CDR2 FQNEAQ (reference sequence). The CDR3 contains 15 residues. Trimming removed 0 bases at V and 5 bases at J, with 8 bases between. CDR3 sequence reads: CASSLAPGDNSPLHF. The CDR3 coding sequence is TGTGCCAGCAGCTTAGCGCCAGGGGATAATTCACCCCTCCACTTT.

This chain links TRBV30 with TRBJ1-6, with D tentatively TRBD1 (6 bases). From germline, CDR1 is GTSNPN and CDR2 SVGIG (reference sequence). V shed 3 bases and J shed 2 bases, with 14 bases lying between them. This CDR3 is 16 amino acids long. In nucleotides, the CDR3 is TGTGCCTGGAGATCAATACAGGGTACCTATAATTCACCCCTCCACTTT. Translating gives CAWRSIQGTYNSPLHF. Drawing the rest from reference TRBV30 and TRBJ1-6, the complete variable domain is SQTIHQWPATLVQPVGSPLSLECTVEGTSNPNLYWYRQAAGRGLQLLFYSVGIGQISSEVPQNLSASRPQDRQFILSSKKLLLSDSGFYLCAWRSIQGTYNSPLHFGNGTRLTVT.

The chain recombines TRBV29-1 with TRBJ2-5; 7 nucleotides match TRBD2. This CDR3 spans 13 amino acids. Germline-derived CDR1 and CDR2 are SQVTM and ANQGSEA. With V trimmed by 4 bases and J by 1 base, 3 bases remained unmatched. The CDR3 DNA follows: TGCAGCGTTGCGGGAGGCACCCAAGAGACCCAGTACTTC. It is translated as CSVAGGTQETQYF.

J is TRBJ2-7 and V is TRBV28; the match to TRBD2 covers 15 bases. Germline trimming cut 5 bases from V and 4 bases from J; bases unmatched to any gene: 18. Germline lookup yields CDR1 MDHEN and CDR2 SYDVKM. The CDR3 totals 20 residues. The CDR3 here is CASSPFGTGTSGRSGYEQYF. The DNA of the CDR3 is TGTGCCAGCAGTCCTTTTGGGACCGGGACTAGCGGGAGGTCCGGATACGAGCAGTACTTC.

The chain combines TRBV4-2 with TRBJ2-7, with TRBD2 identical over 8 bases. CDR1 is LGHNA and CDR2 is YNFKEQ in the germline V gene. The CDR3 spans 19 residues. V shed 0 bases and J 0 bases; nucleotides not matched to a gene: 13. CDR3 amino acids: CASSQDRGLVAASSYEQYF. The CDR3 coding sequence is TGTGCCAGCAGCCAAGATAGGGGACTAGTAGCGGCTAGCTCCTACGAGCAGTACTTC.

The chain uses TRBV5-1 and TRBJ2-1, with D hard to call. V was trimmed by 4 bases and J by 8 bases, leaving 13 bases between them. CDR3 length equals 13 residues. Per the germline V gene, CDR1 is SGHRS and CDR2 is YFSETQ. CDR3 DNA: TGCGCCAGCAGCGCCACTATAGGATATGAGCAGTTCTTC. Translation gives CASSATIGYEQFF.

The V call is TRBV9, the J call TRBJ1-6, with TRBD1 identical over 12 bases. Germline CDR1 is SGDLS and CDR2 is YYNGEE. The CDR3 totals 19 residues. The ends lost 3 bases at V and 6 bases at J; junction bases unmatched: 13. CDR3 loop: CASSAGGQGAVGANSPLHF. The CDR3 DNA follows: TGTGCCAGCAGCGCCGGGGGACAGGGGGCGGTGGGGGCTAATTCACCCCTCCACTTT.

This sequence joins TRBV7-3 and TRBJ2-3; no firm D call. V shed 5 bases and J shed 4 bases, with 16 bases lying between them. Germline V gives CDR1 SGHTA, CDR2 FQGTGA. CDR3 length equals 15 residues. The CDR3 sequence is CASSPTSSMADTQYF. The CDR3 DNA is TGTGCCAGCAGCCCTACCTCCTCAATGGCAGATACGCAGTATTTT.

The chain recombines TRBV7-6 with TRBJ1-1; the D gene is possibly TRBD1 (6 bases). Germline-derived CDR1 and CDR2 are SGHVS and FNYEAQ. This CDR3 contains 17 residues. Trimming removed 1 base from V and 4 bases from J, with 19 bases in between. The CDR3 protein is CASSLEATLRGGTEAFF. The CDR3 nucleotides read TGTGCCAGCAGCTTAGAGGCCACCTTAAGGGGGGGCACTGAAGCTTTCTTT.

The chain carries TRBV12-3 or TRBV12-4 and TRBJ2-7; D gene unclear. The CDR3 extends over 13 amino acids. V lost 3 bases and J 1 base, leaving 7 bases between the germline ends. The CDR3, as DNA: TGTGCCAGCAGTTTGTCCGTTTCCTACGAGCAGTACTTC. Its protein product is CASSLSVSYEQYF.

This chain uses TRBV27 with TRBJ2-2, with TRBD2 matching over 7 bases. The CDR3 is 14 residues long. The junction had 9 bases not matched to a gene; V was cut back by 8 bases and J by 6 bases. Germline CDR1 reads MNHEY; CDR2 reads SMNVEV (reference sequence). This chain's CDR3 is CASGAGGIAGELFF. The DNA for the CDR3 is TGTGCCAGCGGAGCCGGGGGGATCGCCGGGGAGCTGTTTTTT.

The CDR3 sequence is CASNPDRRNEKLFF. In nucleotides, the CDR3 is TGTGCCAGTAATCCGGACAGGAGGAATGAAAAACTGTTTTTT. This rearrangement joins TRBV19 to TRBJ1-4; TRBD1 aligns across 7 bases. The CDR3 is 14 amino acids. With V trimmed by 7 bases and J by 5 bases, 7 bases remained unmatched. Per the germline V gene, CDR1 is LNHDA and CDR2 is SQIVND (reference sequence).

This chain uses TRBV28 with TRBJ2-5; D is unclear. Trimming took off 7 bases at V and 5 bases at J, with 14 bases between the two ends. This CDR3 comprises 13 residues. Germline assignment: CDR1 MDHEN and CDR2 SYDVKM. The CDR3 spells CASTSTIRETQYF. The CDR3 nucleotides read TGTGCCAGCACCTCTACCATCAGGGAGACCCAGTACTTC.

The gene calls are TRBV5-5 and TRBJ2-1; 11 bases are shared with TRBD2. The CDR3 contains 15 residues. Germline lookup yields CDR1 SGHKS and CDR2 YYEKEE (reference sequence). V trimming: 4 bases; J trimming: 6 bases; junction bases outside the gene matches: 6. CDR3: CASSPGTSGPNEQFF. The CDR3 DNA sequence: TGTGCCAGCAGCCCGGGGACTAGCGGTCCCAATGAGCAGTTCTTC.

The CDR3 DNA is TGTGCCAGCAGTTTATTTGGCAGGGGGTACCATCAGCCCCAGCATTTT. Its protein product is CASSLFGRGYHQPQHF. The chain is built from TRBV28 and TRBJ1-5; 7 positions match TRBD1. This CDR3 region has 16 residues. Germline V gene data show CDR1 as MDHEN and CDR2 as SYDVKM. V lost 1 base and J lost 5; bases outside the gene matches: 8.